Below, 12 T cell receptor beta chains from the same sample are listed, as sequenced in a study of blood T cell repertoires in COVID-19. Sequenced by immunoSEQ multiplex PCR; TCRdb stores in-frame clones only, minus some. The sample contains about 210,000 clones, roughly four fifths of which appear only once. Sequenced input: peripheral blood. These receptors came from a woman between 40 and 55 years old with acute or convalescent COVID-19.

The V call is TRBV3-1 (or the pseudogene TRBV3-2), the J call TRBJ2-3, with 10 bases identical to TRBD2. Germline V gene data show CDR1 as LGHDT and CDR2 as YNNKEL (reference sequence). The CDR3 is made up of 16 amino acids. J lost 3 bases, V lost 4 bases, and 7 bases had no gene match. The CDR3 reads CASSRRISGGTDTQYF. The CDR3 bases are TGTGCCAGCAGCCGTCGTATTAGCGGGGGGACAGATACGCAGTATTTT.

The chain couples TRBV27 to TRBJ2-3, with 9 nucleotides matching TRBD1. CDR3 length equals 17 residues. Germline V gene sequence: CDR1 MNHEY, CDR2 SMNVEV (reference sequence). The J segment lost 5 bases and the V segment lost 2 bases, leaving 11 bases of the junction unmatched. Here the CDR3 DNA reads TGTGCCAGCAGTTTAAAGGGGACAGGGTACGTGAAAGATACGCAGTATTTT. The encoded protein is CASSLKGTGYVKDTQYF.

J is TRBJ2-7 and V is TRBV24-1, with 11 bases fitting TRBD1. Germline V CDR1 and CDR2: KGHDR, SFDVKD. Losses at the gene ends were 3 bases for V and 7 bases for J; bases not matched to a gene: 7. CDR3 length: 15 amino acids. CDR3 DNA: TGTGCCACCAGTGATCCCGGACAGGGGGCTTGGGAGCAGTACTTC. Amino acid sequence: CATSDPGQGAWEQYF.

This clone appeared a few times. This sequence joins TRBV7-3 and TRBJ1-6; 8 nucleotides agree with TRBD1. This CDR3 is 13 amino acids long. Germline values: CDR1 SGHTA, CDR2 FQGTGA. With V trimmed by 3 bases and J by 10 bases, 2 bases remained unmatched. CDR3 protein: CASSLTGESPLHF. CDR3 DNA sequence: TGTGCCAGCAGCTTGACAGGGGAATCACCCCTCCACTTT.

This sequence joins TRBV18 and TRBJ2-7, with 10 bases that match TRBD2. The CDR3 spans 16 residues. CDR1 and CDR2 from the germline V gene are KGHSH and LQKENI. V dropped 3 bases and J dropped 0; count of bases not matched to a gene: 5. For the CDR3, the DNA is TGTGCCAGCTCACCCGTCGGACTAGCGGTCTCCTACGAGCAGTACTTC. Its protein is CASSPVGLAVSYEQYF.

The chain recombines TRBV7-9 with TRBJ1-1, with no clear D. CDR3 length equals 14 residues. Germline V lookup: CDR1 SEHNR, CDR2 FQNEAQ (reference sequence). V was trimmed by 5 bases and J by 3 bases, leaving 13 bases between them. The CDR3 DNA follows: TGTGCCAGCAGCCCCGTTTTGGGCTACACTGAAGCTTTCTTT. It codes for CASSPVLGYTEAFF.

This clone has only one observation. The J gene is TRBJ2-7, the V gene TRBV7-2; 7 bases map to TRBD2. Germline loops: CDR1 SGHTA, CDR2 FQGNSA. Unmatched junction bases numbered 7, after V lost 5 bases and J lost 0 bases. This CDR3 is 15 amino acids long. CDR3 in amino acids: CASSPVGGGSYEQYF. Written as DNA, the CDR3 is TGTGCCAGCAGCCCCGTCGGCGGGGGCTCCTACGAGCAGTACTTC.

The rearrangement links TRBV27 to TRBJ1-2; 9 bases fit TRBD1. The CDR3 totals 16 residues. V lost 3 bases, J lost 6 bases, and 11 bases stayed unmatched. CDR1 MNHEY and CDR2 SMNVEV come from the germline V gene (reference sequence). CDR3 DNA sequence: TGTGCCAGCAGTTTTGGACAGGGGCAATGGGGGGATGGCTACACCTTC. Its protein is CASSFGQGQWGDGYTF.

This chain links TRBV3-1 (or the pseudogene TRBV3-2) with TRBJ2-1; 8 bases agree with TRBD2. V was clipped by 5 bases and J by 1 base; unmatched bases: 7. Germline lookup yields CDR1 LGHDT and CDR2 YNNKEL (reference sequence). This CDR3 region has 16 residues. The CDR3 sequence is CASSAGLGPSYNEQFF. CDR3 nucleotides: TGTGCCAGCAGCGCGGGACTAGGCCCATCCTACAATGAGCAGTTCTTC.

V and J are TRBV5-1 and TRBJ2-2; TRBD2 matches at 12 bases. This CDR3 spans 15 amino acids. Germline lookup yields CDR1 SGHRS and CDR2 YFSETQ. J gave up 4 bases and V 8 bases, and 6 bases lay outside the gene matches. CDR3 sequence (DNA): TGCGCCAGTAGAGAGGGACTAGCGGGCACCGGGGAGCTGTTTTTT. It specifies CASREGLAGTGELFF.

This chain connects TRBV19 to TRBJ1-1, with 9 bases matching TRBD1. Germline CDR1 and CDR2: LNHDA and SQIVND (reference sequence). Trimming at V came to 7 bases and at J to 7 bases, leaving 7 bases not matched to a gene. There are 13 residues in the CDR3. In DNA, the CDR3 is TGTGCCAGTAAAATACAGGGGGCTAATGAAGCTTTCTTT. Protein sequence: CASKIQGANEAFF.

The genes are TRBV6-1 and TRBJ2-3; 9 nucleotides line up with TRBD1. CDR1 is MNHNS, CDR2 SASEGT, per germline. There are 15 residues in the CDR3. Trimming at V came to 2 bases and at J to 3 bases, leaving 3 bases not matched to a gene. This CDR3 reads CASSEWDRVTDTQYF. The CDR3 DNA reads as TGTGCCAGCAGTGAATGGGACAGGGTGACAGATACGCAGTATTTT.